What follows are 6 T cell receptor beta chains derived from one specimen sequenced in a study of CD8+ T cells in alopecia areata. Reverse transcribed after extraction, RNA yielded cDNA as the sequencing template. TCRdb's table, derived via immunoSEQ multiplex PCR, lists solely in-frame clones and lacks some. The table records approximately 170,000 clones, 50% to 65% of them present only once. Specified treatment: oral pan-JAK inhibitor, 5-10 mg twice daily. The specimen comprised CD4+ T cells sorted from blood, sampled at week 24, from a patient treated with tofacitinib. The receptors here all came from a human donor with alopecia areata.

The chain carries TRBV30 and TRBJ1-1, with TRBD1 as a possible D gene (6 bases). The CDR3 totals 18 residues. V was cut by 2 bases and J by 3 bases, with 25 bases left in between. Germline values: CDR1 GTSNPN, CDR2 SVGIG (reference sequence). CDR3 region: CAWSREQFRTVGDTEAFF. DNA for the CDR3: TGTGCCTGGAGTCGAGAACAATTTCGGACAGTCGGTGACACTGAAGCTTTCTTT.

This clone was seen only a few times. The chain couples TRBV7-8 to TRBJ2-3; 7 bases fit TRBD2. Germline V gene sequence: CDR1 SGHVS, CDR2 FQNEAQ. V dropped 4 bases and J dropped 10; count of bases not matched to a gene: 5. The CDR3 covers 12 residues. The CDR3 is CASSWSGAAQYF. Written as DNA, the CDR3 is TGTGCCAGCAGCTGGAGCGGGGCGGCGCAGTATTTT.

The CDR3 sequence: CASSTNRGRYGYTF. The CDR3 DNA reads TGTGCCAGCAGTACCAACAGAGGACGCTATGGCTACACCTTC. This chain connects TRBV27 to TRBJ1-2; D gene uncertain. CDR1 MNHEY and CDR2 SMNVEV come from the germline V gene (reference sequence). With 5 bases removed from V and 4 bases from J, the gap between germline ends came to 14 bases. The CDR3 consists of 14 residues.

The chain carries TRBV6-1 and TRBJ2-5, with TRBD2 matching over 9 bases. Looked up from germline, CDR1 is MNHNS and CDR2 is SASEGT. This CDR3 region has 16 residues. After removal of 4 bases from V and 6 bases from J, the junction contained 12 bases not matched to a gene. The CDR3, as DNA: TGTGCCAGCAGTGCGGTGACTAGCGGCACTTCACAGACCCAGTACTTC. Translation gives CASSAVTSGTSQTQYF.

This clone was recorded a few times. The rearrangement links TRBV29-1 to TRBJ1-4, with D uncertain. V lost 5 bases to trimming and J lost 5 bases, with 15 bases between them. The CDR3 runs to 14 residues. Per the germline V gene, CDR1 is SQVTM and CDR2 is ANQGSEA. The CDR3 sequence: CSVSRRASNEKLFF. In DNA form, the CDR3 reads TGCAGCGTTTCACGGAGGGCCTCAAATGAAAAACTGTTTTTT.

This CDR3 is CASSSTWDTQYF. The CDR3 DNA reads as TGCGCCAGCAGCTCGACCTGGGATACGCAGTATTTT. This chain links TRBV5-1 with TRBJ2-3; no firm D call. CDR1 is SGHRS, CDR2 YFSETQ, per germline. The CDR3 consists of 12 residues. Trimming pared 3 bases from V and 6 bases from J, leaving 8 bases between.